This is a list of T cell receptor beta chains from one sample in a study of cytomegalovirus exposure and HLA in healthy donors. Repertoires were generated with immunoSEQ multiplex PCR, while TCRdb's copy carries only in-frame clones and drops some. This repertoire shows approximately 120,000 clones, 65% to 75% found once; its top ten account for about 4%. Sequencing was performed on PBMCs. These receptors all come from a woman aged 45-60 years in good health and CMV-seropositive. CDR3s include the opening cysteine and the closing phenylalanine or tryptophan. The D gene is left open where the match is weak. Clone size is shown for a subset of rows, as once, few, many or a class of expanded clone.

cdr3_nt: TGTGCCAGCAGCGGACAGGGTCGACTGTTTTTT
cdr3_aa: CASSGQGRLFF
cdr3_length: 11
d_call: TRBD1
clone_size: once
v_call: TRBV9
j_call: TRBJ1-4

cdr3_nt: TGTGCCAGCTCACCCTTAGCGGGGGGCTCTTCCGCCGCGGAGCTGTTTTTT
cdr3_aa: CASSPLAGGSSAAELFF
cdr3_length: 17
d_call: TRBD2
clone_size: .
v_call: TRBV18
j_call: TRBJ2-2

cdr3_nt: TGCGCCAGCAGAAATGACAGGGGAAGCTCTGGAAACACCATATATTTT
cdr3_aa: CASRNDRGSSGNTIYF
cdr3_length: 16
d_call: TRBD1
clone_size: .
v_call: TRBV5-1
j_call: TRBJ1-3

cdr3_nt: TGTGCCAGCAGCGTGAACCCGAGAGGCGGCCAAGAGACCCAGTACTTC
cdr3_aa: CASSVNPRGGQETQYF
cdr3_length: 16
d_call: .
clone_size: .
v_call: TRBV9
j_call: TRBJ2-5

cdr3_nt: TGCAGCGTGTTCGAGGCCGGGGAGCTGTTTTTT
cdr3_aa: CSVFEAGELFF
cdr3_length: 11
d_call: .
clone_size: few
v_call: TRBV29-1
j_call: TRBJ2-2

cdr3_nt: TGCGCCAGCAGCTTGGAAATAGCGGGGAGTAATGAGCAGTTCTTC
cdr3_aa: CASSLEIAGSNEQFF
cdr3_length: 15
d_call: TRBD2
clone_size: .
v_call: TRBV5-1
j_call: TRBJ2-1

cdr3_nt: TGTGCCAGCAGCGTAGCTGCAGGGAATCCGATAGTTGAGCAGTTCTTC
cdr3_aa: CASSVAAGNPIVEQFF
cdr3_length: 16
d_call: .
clone_size: .
v_call: TRBV9
j_call: TRBJ2-1

cdr3_nt: TGTGCCAGTAGTATAGCCGGCACAGGGGGCAGGGATGGCTACACCTTC
cdr3_aa: CASSIAGTGGRDGYTF
cdr3_length: 16
d_call: TRBD1
clone_size: once
v_call: TRBV19
j_call: TRBJ1-2

cdr3_nt: TGTGCCAGCAGCCACGGACAGGGAAAAGCTGAAGCTTTCTTT
cdr3_aa: CASSHGQGKAEAFF
cdr3_length: 14
d_call: TRBD1
clone_size: .
v_call: TRBV7-9
j_call: TRBJ1-1

cdr3_nt: TGTGCCAGCAGCTTAGGGCCTAGGAATGAGCAGTTCTTC
cdr3_aa: CASSLGPRNEQFF
cdr3_length: 13
d_call: .
clone_size: .
v_call: TRBV11-2
j_call: TRBJ2-1

cdr3_nt: TGTGCCAGCAGCTTAGCTGCGGGCAGAGGCAATCAGCCCCAGCATTTT
cdr3_aa: CASSLAAGRGNQPQHF
cdr3_length: 16
d_call: .
clone_size: .
v_call: TRBV7-9
j_call: TRBJ1-5

cdr3_nt: TGCGCCAGCAGCTTGCCCGGAGGCTCTGGGGCCAACGTCCTGACTTTC
cdr3_aa: CASSLPGGSGANVLTF
cdr3_length: 16
d_call: .
clone_size: .
v_call: TRBV5-1
j_call: TRBJ2-6

cdr3_nt: TGCAGCGTTGAAAACGGGGAAAGCTCCTACAATGAGCAGTTCTTC
cdr3_aa: CSVENGESSYNEQFF
cdr3_length: 15
d_call: .
clone_size: .
v_call: TRBV29-1
j_call: TRBJ2-1

cdr3_nt: TGTGCCAGCAGTTCAGAGGGTCTCTTCCCCTATGGCTACACCTTC
cdr3_aa: CASSSEGLFPYGYTF
cdr3_length: 15
d_call: .
clone_size: .
v_call: TRBV28
j_call: TRBJ1-2

cdr3_nt: TGTGCCAGCACCCTCGGGGGACAGGGGAGGTTTGGCTACACCTTC
cdr3_aa: CASTLGGQGRFGYTF
cdr3_length: 15
d_call: TRBD1
clone_size: .
v_call: TRBV28
j_call: TRBJ1-2

cdr3_nt: TGTGCCAGCAGCAGGGACAGGATTACTAATGAAAAACTGTTTTTT
cdr3_aa: CASSRDRITNEKLFF
cdr3_length: 15
d_call: .
clone_size: .
v_call: TRBV21-1
j_call: TRBJ1-4

cdr3_nt: TGTGCCACCAGCAGAAGGACAGTTTCCCCCTTGGGCAATCAGCCCCAGCATTTT
cdr3_aa: CATSRRTVSPLGNQPQHF
cdr3_length: 18
d_call: .
clone_size: .
v_call: TRBV15
j_call: TRBJ1-5

cdr3_nt: TGTGCCAGCAGTTTATACAGTGGCACAGATACGCAGTATTTT
cdr3_aa: CASSLYSGTDTQYF
cdr3_length: 14
d_call: .
clone_size: .
v_call: TRBV27
j_call: TRBJ2-3

cdr3_nt: TGTGCCATCCTACCTGGTTTCGGTGCCCCAAGTAACGAGCAGTACTTC
cdr3_aa: CAILPGFGAPSNEQYF
cdr3_length: 16
d_call: .
clone_size: few
v_call: TRBV10-3
j_call: TRBJ2-7

cdr3_nt: TGCGCCAGCAGCCAAGATGGCGGAGTCACCGGGGAGCTGTTTTTT
cdr3_aa: CASSQDGGVTGELFF
cdr3_length: 15
d_call: .
clone_size: .
v_call: TRBV4-1
j_call: TRBJ2-2

cdr3_nt: TGTGCCAGCAGCCTTGGGGGGTTTGGAAACACCATATATTTT
cdr3_aa: CASSLGGFGNTIYF
cdr3_length: 14
d_call: .
clone_size: few
v_call: TRBV6-1
j_call: TRBJ1-3

cdr3_nt: TGTGCCAGCAGTTCCATCGTAAGGGGGGGCCTCCGCTCTGGAAACACCATATATTTT
cdr3_aa: CASSSIVRGGLRSGNTIYF
cdr3_length: 19
d_call: .
clone_size: .
v_call: TRBV28
j_call: TRBJ1-3

cdr3_nt: TGTGCCAGCAGCCCACACGCCCGGGTTAGCGGGGGGAATGAGCAGTTCTTC
cdr3_aa: CASSPHARVSGGNEQFF
cdr3_length: 17
d_call: TRBD2
clone_size: .
v_call: TRBV9
j_call: TRBJ2-1

cdr3_nt: TGTGCCAGCACGGGGATAGGTAATTCACCCCTCCACTTT
cdr3_aa: CASTGIGNSPLHF
cdr3_length: 13
d_call: .
clone_size: .
v_call: TRBV2
j_call: TRBJ1-6

cdr3_nt: TGCGCCAGCAGGGCCCAGGGACACCCCTACGAGCAGTACTTC
cdr3_aa: CASRAQGHPYEQYF
cdr3_length: 14
d_call: .
clone_size: .
v_call: TRBV5-1
j_call: TRBJ2-7

cdr3_nt: TGTGCCAGCAGTGAGCTACAGGGCGGAGGCACTGAAGCTTTCTTT
cdr3_aa: CASSELQGGGTEAFF
cdr3_length: 15
d_call: .
clone_size: .
v_call: TRBV2
j_call: TRBJ1-1

cdr3_nt: TGTGCCAGCAGTTCTATGGCAGGGGGGGAGACCCAGTACTTC
cdr3_aa: CASSSMAGGETQYF
cdr3_length: 14
d_call: .
clone_size: few
v_call: TRBV9
j_call: TRBJ2-5